This passage covers 11 T cell receptor beta chains from one sample sequenced in a study of cytomegalovirus exposure and HLA in healthy donors. The PCR used 60 Vbeta and 13 Jbeta primers. Repertoires were generated with immunoSEQ multiplex PCR, while TCRdb's copy carries only in-frame clones and drops some. The profile shows 180,000 or so clones, about 79% of them singletons. The specimen sequenced was PBMCs. The receptors were gathered from a man aged 50 to 59 in good health and CMV-seropositive.

The CDR3 DNA is TGTGCCAGCAGTCCTAGAGAGGAAGGGGCCAACGTCCTGACTTTC. As protein: CASSPREEGANVLTF. This chain connects TRBV27 to TRBJ2-6; D is unclear. The CDR3 runs 15 residues. The germline V gene has CDR1 MNHEY and CDR2 SMNVEV (reference sequence). Trimming shortened V by 5 bases and J by 4 bases, and 12 bases separated the two germline ends.

The chain has TRBV5-1 and TRBJ2-1; tentatively, D is TRBD2 (5 bases). The germline gives CDR1 SGHRS, CDR2 YFSETQ. Trimming cost V 0 bases and J 0 bases, with 7 bases left between them. The CDR3 runs 15 residues. The CDR3 sequence: CASSLAGSSYNEQFF. The CDR3 nucleotides read TGCGCCAGCAGCTTGGCTGGGAGCTCCTACAATGAGCAGTTCTTC.

The chain employs TRBV5-1 and TRBJ1-6; D unclear. CDR1 SGHRS and CDR2 YFSETQ come from the germline V gene. This CDR3 has 13 residues. With 4 bases removed from V and 5 bases from J, the gap between germline ends came to 7 bases. CDR3 region: CASSVANNSPLHF. Written as DNA, the CDR3 is TGCGCCAGCAGCGTGGCAAATAATTCACCCCTCCACTTT.

This chain links TRBV6-1 with TRBJ2-4; the match to TRBD1 covers 8 bases. V gave up 5 bases and J gave up 7 bases; unmatched junction bases: 10. Germline CDR1 reads MNHNS; CDR2 reads SASEGT. The CDR3 sequence is 15 residues long. The CDR3 is CASSSDRASGNIQYF. For the CDR3, the DNA is TGTGCCAGCAGTTCGGACAGGGCAAGTGGGAACATTCAGTACTTC.

This sequence joins TRBV7-9 and TRBJ1-1; TRBD1 matches at 7 bases. The CDR3 loop spans 16 amino acids. Germline loops: CDR1 SEHNR, CDR2 FQNEAQ (reference sequence). The J segment lost 6 bases and the V segment lost 0 bases, leaving 10 bases of the junction unmatched. The CDR3, as DNA: TGTGCCAGCAGCTTAGCGACAGGGACTGACGCCCCTGAAGCTTTCTTT. Its translation: CASSLATGTDAPEAFF.

This clone has a handful of counts. The sample has other DNA sequences that encode this CDR3 too. The chain links TRBV6-1 to TRBJ1-6, with D possibly matching TRBD1 (5 bases). CDR1 is MNHNS and CDR2 is SASEGT in the germline V gene. This CDR3 comprises 14 residues. Trimming removed 4 bases at V and 5 bases at J, with 9 bases between. CDR3 DNA: TGTGCCAGCAGTGGGCAGGGAAATAATTCACCCCTCCACTTT. This encodes CASSGQGNNSPLHF.

This chain uses TRBV14 with TRBJ2-2; D gene uncertain. The CDR3 contains 14 residues. V was trimmed by 1 base and J by 5 bases, leaving 8 bases between them. The germline gives CDR1 SGHDN, CDR2 FVKESK. This chain's CDR3 is CASSQGSVTGELFF. CDR3 DNA sequence: TGTGCCAGCAGCCAAGGCTCAGTTACCGGGGAGCTGTTTTTT. Filled out from reference TRBV14 and TRBJ2-2, the complete variable domain reads EAGVTQFPSHSVIEKGQTVTLRCDPISGHDNLYWYRRVMGKEIKFLLHFVKESKQDESGMPNNRFLAERTGGTYSTLKVQPAELEDSGVYFCASSQGSVTGELFFGEGSRLTVL.

This clone has ten or more counts. The V call is TRBV7-2, the J call TRBJ1-2; a possible D gene is TRBD1 (6 bases). The CDR3 runs to 17 residues. Germline V gives CDR1 SGHTA, CDR2 FQGNSA. Trimming stripped 4 bases from V and 4 bases from J, with 22 bases between. Written as DNA, the CDR3 is TGTGCCAGCAGCTACCCGCCCGCCGGACAGCTTTCCTATGGCTACACCTTC. Translated, it gives CASSYPPAGQLSYGYTF.

This rearrangement joins TRBV4-1 to TRBJ2-1; 9 bases match TRBD1. V shed 1 base and J 8 bases; nucleotides not matched to a gene: 6. CDR1 is MGHRA, CDR2 YSYEKL, per germline. This CDR3 region has 15 residues. CDR3 DNA: TGCGCCAGCAGCCAAGTTGGGACAGGGTTGGATGAGCAGTTCTTC. Translation gives CASSQVGTGLDEQFF.

This chain links TRBV28 with TRBJ2-7, with TRBD1 matching 9 bases. The CDR3 contains 14 residues. Germline CDR1 reads MDHEN; CDR2 reads SYDVKM. The V segment lost 5 bases and the J segment 1 base; nucleotides outside the gene matches: 3. This CDR3 reads CASSRTGASYEQYV. CDR3 DNA: TGTGCCAGCAGTCGGACAGGGGCATCCTACGAGCAGTACGTC.

This sequence joins TRBV27 and TRBJ2-3; D is perhaps TRBD2 (5 bases). This CDR3 is 16 amino acids long. V lost 3 bases to trimming and J lost 3 bases, with 16 bases between them. The germline gives CDR1 MNHEY, CDR2 SMNVEV (reference sequence). In nucleotides, the CDR3 is TGTGCCAGCAGTTTCTCTCCAGGATCGGGGACAGATACGCAGTATTTT. Protein: CASSFSPGSGTDTQYF.